This entry is about one TCR beta chain. The antigen is not known. This sample stems from a study of tumor-infiltrating lymphocytes in primary liver carcinoma. Constant-region priming of 500 ng total RNA yielded TCR beta cDNA. What produced the TCR beta libraries was three nested multiplex PCR rounds using slightly modified ARM-PCR. For around 11 cycles apiece, the opening two PCR rounds ran with TRBV1-TRBV30 forward primers and a C-beta reverse primer. TCRdb reprocessed the multiplex PCR reads with MiXCR, giving one entry per CDR3 protein. The sample lists fewer than 75,000 distinct CDR3 sequences, about three quarters occurring once. Between roughly 20 and 31 mg of unsorted bulk tissue served as the source from which RNA and DNA were co-extracted. Tumor samples all exceeded 80% viable tumor cells. Findings and limits, study-wide: Present in all five tumor regions were only about 7-25% of the top clones.

With 4 bases removed from V and 7 bases from J, the gap between germline ends came to 11 bases. The CDR3 is 12 amino acids. Germline loops: CDR1 SQVTM, CDR2 ANQGSEA. This sequence joins TRBV29-1 and TRBJ2-1, with D possibly being TRBD2 (6 bases). The source material was liver tumor tissue from sampling region 4. This sample's subset: tumor region T4, right-lateral pole. The origin of this receptor is a man in his forties with primary liver carcinoma and hepatitis B virus infection. This CDR3 is CSVGAGGNEQFF. The CDR3 DNA is TGCAGCGTTGGGGCCGGGGGAAATGAGCAGTTCTTC.